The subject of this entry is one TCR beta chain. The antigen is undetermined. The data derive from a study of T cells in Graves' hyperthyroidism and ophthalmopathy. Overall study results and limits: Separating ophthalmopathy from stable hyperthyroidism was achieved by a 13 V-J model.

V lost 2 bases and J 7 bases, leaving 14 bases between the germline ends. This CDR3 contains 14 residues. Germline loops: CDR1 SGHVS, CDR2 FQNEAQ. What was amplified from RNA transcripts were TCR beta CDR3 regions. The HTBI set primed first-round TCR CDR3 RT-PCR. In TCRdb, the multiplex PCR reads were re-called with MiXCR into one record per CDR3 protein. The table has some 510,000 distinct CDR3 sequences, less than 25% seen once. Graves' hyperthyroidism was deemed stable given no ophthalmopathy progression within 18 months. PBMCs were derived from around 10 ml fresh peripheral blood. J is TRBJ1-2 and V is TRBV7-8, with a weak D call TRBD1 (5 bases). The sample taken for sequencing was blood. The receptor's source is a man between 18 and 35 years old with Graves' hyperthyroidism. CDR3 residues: CASSLNAVGGGYTF. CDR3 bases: TGTGCCAGCAGCTTAAACGCGGTGGGGGGTGGCTACACCTTC.